This TCR beta chain was identified in a study of T-cell reconstitution after alpha-beta-depleted transplantation in children. Study-wide results and caveats: When one year had passed after transplant, most T-cell counts and diversity came from newly produced T cells. There were some patients whose high TCRbeta diversity at day 60 came from surviving recipient T cells and thymic progenitors. Reportedly, alpha-beta T cells present about two months post-transplant originated from several hundred expanded clones of graft origin.

Researchers prepared the TCRbeta library using unique molecular identifiers, the study reports. TCRdb redid the calling of the PCR reads with MiXCR, one entry per CDR3 protein. This table has fewer than 700,000 distinct CDR3 sequences, 13% appearing once. For this clonotype: The antigen is undetermined.

With V trimmed by 0 bases and J by 0 bases, 4 bases remained unmatched. The germline V gene encodes CDR1 MNHEY and CDR2 SMNVEV (reference sequence). The CDR3 has 19 amino acids. The V call is TRBV27, the J call TRBJ2-6, with 11 positions matching TRBD2. The receptor comes from a male patient between 5 and 17 years old who had a stem cell transplant for acute myeloid leukemia, so the T cells may come from the graft donor. The source material was PBMCs, mostly from graft donor cells, sampled 360 days after TCRalphabeta/CD19-depleted stem cell transplant. The CDR3 region is CASSLSGGLADSGANVLTF. In nucleotides, the CDR3 is TGTGCCAGCAGTTTATCGGGGGGACTAGCGGACTCTGGGGCCAACGTCCTGACTTTC. The full variable domain, in which reference TRBV27 and TRBJ2-6 provide the parts outside the CDR3, is EAQVTQNPRYLITVTGKKLTVTCSQNMNHEYMSWYRQDPGLGLRQIYYSMNVEVTDKGDVPEGYKVSRKEKRNFPLILESPSPNQTSLYFCASSLSGGLADSGANVLTFGAGSRLTVL.